A few counts support the clone carrying this TCR beta chain. Its antigen is still unknown. The sample originates from a study of response to subunit inactivated influenza vaccine. The study's findings and limits: Authors proposed each seasonal influenza vaccination draws in few new T cells.

TCRdb used MiXCR to reprocess the RT-PCR reads, holding one entry per CDR3 protein. The repertoire holds 800,000 or so distinct CDR3 sequences, with 21% as singletons. Trimming took 3 bases from V and 10 from J, leaving 2 bases between them. Germline V gene lookup returns CDR1 SGDLS and CDR2 YYNGEE. This CDR3 spans 10 amino acids. The sequence came from a man between 45 and 60 years old who received an inactivated influenza vaccine. J is TRBJ1-6 and V is TRBV9, with unresolved D. This sample comprised PBMCs from blood, obtained around 5 days after vaccination. CDR3 amino acids: CASSASPLHF. DNA of the CDR3: TGTGCCAGCAGCGCCTCACCCCTCCACTTT.